Sequencing of this TCR beta chain was carried out in a study of Ad26.COV2.S vaccination and SARS-CoV-2 variants. This CDR3 contains 13 residues. V lost 7 bases and J 2 bases, leaving 9 bases between the germline ends. Germline V gene sequence: CDR1 SNHLY, CDR2 FYNNEI. Measured with immunoSEQ multiplex PCR; TCRdb has only the in-frame clones, and not every one. Altogether about 320,000 clones are present, about 86% being singletons, with the ten largest covering under 2%. Documented treatment: roughly 19 received Ad26.COV2.S at low or high dose, single or two shots; roughly 5 received placebo; per-sample allocation not given. Specimens were obtained on day 63 following the first vaccine or placebo injection.

This receptor was identified in a person between 18 and 65 years old who received the Ad26.COV2.S COVID-19 vaccine or a placebo. The chain joins TRBV2 to TRBJ2-1, with D possibly matching TRBD1 (6 bases). This sample comprised peripheral blood, obtained in a trial of Ad26.COV2.S vaccine versus placebo. CDR3 region: CASKGDTYNEQFF. In DNA form, the CDR3 reads TGTGCCAGCAAGGGGGATACCTACAATGAGCAGTTCTTC.